This paragraph reports one T cell receptor (beta chain). Its cognate antigen is unknown. The record originates from a study of blood T cells in healthy people across ages. Study at large: Template switching captured about one barcoded beta molecule per two T cells.

The ends were cut back, 3 bases at V and 5 bases at J, with 13 bases in the middle. This CDR3 comprises 15 residues. Germline V lookup: CDR1 SGHTA, CDR2 FQGNSA. Alongside a J-beta primer mix, a sample-barcoded 5' primer served in a second PCR lasting roughly 6 to 11 cycles. TCRdb used MiXCR to reprocess the 5' RACE reads, holding one entry per CDR3 protein. Of around 1,700,000 distinct CDR3 sequences in the sample, roughly 30% were seen once. Regarding the study as a whole: Any changes in expanded clonotypes were possibly confounded, as donor CMV status remained unknown. Roughly linear age-related decline in beta diversity appeared, significant by age 40.

The receptor was derived from a woman aged 25 to 39 in good health. This rearrangement joins TRBV7-2 to TRBJ2-2; perhaps TRBD1 as D (6 bases). Material: blood. CDR3 nucleotides: TGTGCCAGCAGCTTGGTGGGGGCAGGGACCGGGGAGCTGTTTTTT. Translating gives CASSLVGAGTGELFF.